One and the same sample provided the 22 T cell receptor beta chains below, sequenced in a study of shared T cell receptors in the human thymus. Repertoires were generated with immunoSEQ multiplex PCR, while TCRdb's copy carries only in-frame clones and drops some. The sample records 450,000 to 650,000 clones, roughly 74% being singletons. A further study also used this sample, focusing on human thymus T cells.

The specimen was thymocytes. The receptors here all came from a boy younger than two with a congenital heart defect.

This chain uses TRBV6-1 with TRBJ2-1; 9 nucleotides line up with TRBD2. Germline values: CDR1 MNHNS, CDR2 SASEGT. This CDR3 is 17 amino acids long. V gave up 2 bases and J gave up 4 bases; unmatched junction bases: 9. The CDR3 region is CASSEFDAGGMYNEQFF. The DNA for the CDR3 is TGTGCCAGCAGTGAATTCGACGCGGGGGGGATGTACAATGAGCAGTTCTTC.

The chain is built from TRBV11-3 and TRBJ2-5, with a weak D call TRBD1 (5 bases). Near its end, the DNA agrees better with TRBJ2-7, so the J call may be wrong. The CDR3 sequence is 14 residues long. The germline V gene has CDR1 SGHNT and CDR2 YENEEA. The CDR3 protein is CASSSTAYSYEQYF. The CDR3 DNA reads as TGTGCCAGCAGCTCGACAGCGTACTCCTACGAGCAGTACTTC.

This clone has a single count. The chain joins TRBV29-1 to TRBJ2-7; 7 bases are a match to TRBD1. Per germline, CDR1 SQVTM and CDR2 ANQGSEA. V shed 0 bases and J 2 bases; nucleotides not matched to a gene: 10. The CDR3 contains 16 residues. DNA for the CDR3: TGCAGCGTTGAAGATCGAGTAAACAGGGGTGCCTACGAGCAGTACTTC. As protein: CSVEDRVNRGAYEQYF.

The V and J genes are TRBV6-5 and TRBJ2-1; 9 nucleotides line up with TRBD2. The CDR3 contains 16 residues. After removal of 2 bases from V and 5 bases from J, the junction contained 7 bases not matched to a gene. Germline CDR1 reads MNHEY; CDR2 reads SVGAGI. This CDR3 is CASSYQTSGPHNEQFF. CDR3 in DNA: TGTGCCAGCAGTTACCAGACTAGCGGACCTCACAATGAGCAGTTCTTC.

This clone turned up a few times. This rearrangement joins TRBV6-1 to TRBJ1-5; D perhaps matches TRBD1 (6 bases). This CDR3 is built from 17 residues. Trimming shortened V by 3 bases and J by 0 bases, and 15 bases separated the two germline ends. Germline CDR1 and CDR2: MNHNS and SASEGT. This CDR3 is CASSETGQIYSNQPQHF. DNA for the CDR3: TGTGCCAGCAGTGAGACCGGACAGATATATAGCAATCAGCCCCAGCATTTT.

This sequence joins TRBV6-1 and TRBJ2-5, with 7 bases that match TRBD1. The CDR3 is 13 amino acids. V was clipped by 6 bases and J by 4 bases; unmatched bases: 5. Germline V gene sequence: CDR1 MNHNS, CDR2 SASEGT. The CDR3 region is CASSLTGRETQYF. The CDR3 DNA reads TGTGCCAGCAGCCTGACAGGGAGAGAGACCCAGTACTTC.

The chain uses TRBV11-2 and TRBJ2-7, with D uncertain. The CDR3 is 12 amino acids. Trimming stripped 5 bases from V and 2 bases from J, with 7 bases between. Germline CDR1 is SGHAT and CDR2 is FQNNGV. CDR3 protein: CASSPEPYEQYF. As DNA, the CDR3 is TGTGCCAGCAGCCCCGAGCCCTACGAGCAGTACTTC.

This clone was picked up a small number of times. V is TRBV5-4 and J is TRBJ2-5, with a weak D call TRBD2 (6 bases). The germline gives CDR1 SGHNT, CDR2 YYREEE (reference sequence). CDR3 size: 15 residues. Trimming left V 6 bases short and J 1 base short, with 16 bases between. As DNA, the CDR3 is TGTGCCAGCACCCGGCGGGGTCCCCTCCAAGAGACCCAGTACTTC. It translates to CASTRRGPLQETQYF. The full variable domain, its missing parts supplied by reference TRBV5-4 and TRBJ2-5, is ETGVTQSPTHLIKTRGQQVTLRCSSQSGHNTVSWYQQALGQGPQFIFQYYREEENGRGNFPPRFSGLQFPNYSSELNVNALELDDSALYLCASTRRGPLQETQYFGPGTRLLVL.

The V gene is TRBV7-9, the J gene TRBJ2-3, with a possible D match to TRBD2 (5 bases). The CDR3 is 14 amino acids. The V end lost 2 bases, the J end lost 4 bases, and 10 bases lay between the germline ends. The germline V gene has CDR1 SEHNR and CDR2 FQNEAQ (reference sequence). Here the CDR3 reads CASSLTEEADTQYF. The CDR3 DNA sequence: TGTGCCAGCAGCTTAACGGAGGAGGCAGATACGCAGTATTTT.

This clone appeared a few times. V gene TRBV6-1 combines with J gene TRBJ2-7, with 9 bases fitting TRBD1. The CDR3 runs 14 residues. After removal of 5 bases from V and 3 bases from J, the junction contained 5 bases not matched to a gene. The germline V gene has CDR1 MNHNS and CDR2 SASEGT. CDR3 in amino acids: CASSFRDRDYEQYF. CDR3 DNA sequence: TGTGCCAGCAGTTTTCGGGACAGGGACTACGAGCAGTACTTC.

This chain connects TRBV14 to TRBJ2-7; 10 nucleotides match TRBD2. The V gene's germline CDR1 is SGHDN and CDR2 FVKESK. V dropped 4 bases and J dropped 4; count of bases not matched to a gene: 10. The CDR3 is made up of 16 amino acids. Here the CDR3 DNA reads TGTGCCAGCAGCCCGAGTGGGACTAGCGATTATTACGAGCAGTACTTC. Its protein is CASSPSGTSDYYEQYF.

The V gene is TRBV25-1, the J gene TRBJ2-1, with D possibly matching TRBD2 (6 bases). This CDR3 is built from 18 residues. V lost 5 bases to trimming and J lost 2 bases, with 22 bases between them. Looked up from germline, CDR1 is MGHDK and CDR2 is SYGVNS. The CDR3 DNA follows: TGTGCCAGCAGTCATCCTGCCCCCCCGGGAGAACCCTACAATGAGCAGTTCTTC. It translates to CASSHPAPPGEPYNEQFF. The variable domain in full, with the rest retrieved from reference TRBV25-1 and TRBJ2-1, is EADIYQTPRYLVIGTGKKITLECSQTMGHDKMYWYQQDPGMELHLIHYSYGVNSTEKGDLSSESTVSRIRTEHFPLTLESARPSHTSQYLCASSHPAPPGEPYNEQFFGPGTRLTVL.

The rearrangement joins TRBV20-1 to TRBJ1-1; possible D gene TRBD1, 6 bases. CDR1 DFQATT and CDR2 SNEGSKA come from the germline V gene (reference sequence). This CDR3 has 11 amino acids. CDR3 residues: CSANRVGEAFF. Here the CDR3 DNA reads TGCAGCGCGAACAGGGTAGGTGAAGCTTTCTTT.

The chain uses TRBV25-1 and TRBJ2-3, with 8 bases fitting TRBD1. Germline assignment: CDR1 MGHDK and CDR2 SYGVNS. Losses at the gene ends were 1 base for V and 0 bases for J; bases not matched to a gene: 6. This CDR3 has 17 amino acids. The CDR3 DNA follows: TGTGCCAGCAGTGAATGGACAGGGCGTGCGAGCACAGATACGCAGTATTTT. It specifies CASSEWTGRASTDTQYF. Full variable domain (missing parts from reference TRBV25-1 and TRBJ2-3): EADIYQTPRYLVIGTGKKITLECSQTMGHDKMYWYQQDPGMELHLIHYSYGVNSTEKGDLSSESTVSRIRTEHFPLTLESARPSHTSQYLCASSEWTGRASTDTQYFGPGTRLTVL.

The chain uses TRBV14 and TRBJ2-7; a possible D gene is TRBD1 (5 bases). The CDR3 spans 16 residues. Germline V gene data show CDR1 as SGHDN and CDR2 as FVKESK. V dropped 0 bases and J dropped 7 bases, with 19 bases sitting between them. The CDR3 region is CASSQDGAASSSEQYF. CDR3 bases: TGTGCCAGCAGCCAAGATGGGGCGGCCAGTTCATCTGAGCAGTACTTC.

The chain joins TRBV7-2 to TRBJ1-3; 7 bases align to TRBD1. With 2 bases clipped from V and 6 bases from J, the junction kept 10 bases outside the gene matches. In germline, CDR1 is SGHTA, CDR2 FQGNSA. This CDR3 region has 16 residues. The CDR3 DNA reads TGTGCCAGCAGCTTATCCCTCGACAGGGAGGCAAACACCATATATTTT. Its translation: CASSLSLDREANTIYF.

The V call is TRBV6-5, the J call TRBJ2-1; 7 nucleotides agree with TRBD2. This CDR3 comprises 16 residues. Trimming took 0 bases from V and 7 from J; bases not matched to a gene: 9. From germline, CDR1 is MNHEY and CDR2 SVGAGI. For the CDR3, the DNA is TGTGCCAGCAGTTACTCAGTGACTAGCTCAGCGAATGAGCAGTTCTTC. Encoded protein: CASSYSVTSSANEQFF.

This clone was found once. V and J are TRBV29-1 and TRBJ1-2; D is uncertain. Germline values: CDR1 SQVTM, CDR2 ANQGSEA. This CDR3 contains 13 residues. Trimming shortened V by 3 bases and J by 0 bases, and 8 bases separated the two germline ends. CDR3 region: CSVDEETNYGYTF. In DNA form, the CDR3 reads TGCAGCGTTGATGAGGAGACTAACTATGGCTACACCTTC.

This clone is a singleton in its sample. In nucleotides, the CDR3 is TGTGCCTGGACCTATGGAGTCCCTAAGGGGGAGCAGTACTTC. Its protein product is CAWTYGVPKGEQYF. V gene TRBV30 combines with J gene TRBJ2-7; D possibly corresponds to TRBD1 (5 bases). The CDR3 is 14 amino acids. The V gene lost 4 bases and the J gene lost 7 bases, with 20 bases spanning the gap. The germline V gene has CDR1 GTSNPN and CDR2 SVGIG (reference sequence). The full variable domain, its missing parts supplied by reference TRBV30 and TRBJ2-7, is SQTIHQWPATLVQPVGSPLSLECTVEGTSNPNLYWYRQAAGRGLQLLFYSVGIGQISSEVPQNLSASRPQDRQFILSSKKLLLSDSGFYLCAWTYGVPKGEQYFGPGTRLTVT.

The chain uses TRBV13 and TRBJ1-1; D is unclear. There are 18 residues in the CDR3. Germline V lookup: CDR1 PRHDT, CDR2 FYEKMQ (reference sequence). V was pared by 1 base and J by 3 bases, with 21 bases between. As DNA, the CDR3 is TGTGCCAGCAGCTTAGAAATGCGTAGTCGGGGTGGCGACACTGAAGCTTTCTTT. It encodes CASSLEMRSRGGDTEAFF.

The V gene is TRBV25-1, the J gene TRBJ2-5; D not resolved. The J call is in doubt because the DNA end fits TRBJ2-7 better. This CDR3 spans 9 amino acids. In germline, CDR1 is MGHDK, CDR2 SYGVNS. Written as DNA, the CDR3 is TGTGCCAGCTGTTACGAGCAGTACTTC. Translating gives CASCYEQYF.

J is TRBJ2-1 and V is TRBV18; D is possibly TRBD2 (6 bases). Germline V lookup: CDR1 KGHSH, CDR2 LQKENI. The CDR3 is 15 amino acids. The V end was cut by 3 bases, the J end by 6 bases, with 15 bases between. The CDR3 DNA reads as TGTGCCAGCTCACCTTGGAGGGAGACTACCAATGAGCAGTTCTTC. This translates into CASSPWRETTNEQFF.